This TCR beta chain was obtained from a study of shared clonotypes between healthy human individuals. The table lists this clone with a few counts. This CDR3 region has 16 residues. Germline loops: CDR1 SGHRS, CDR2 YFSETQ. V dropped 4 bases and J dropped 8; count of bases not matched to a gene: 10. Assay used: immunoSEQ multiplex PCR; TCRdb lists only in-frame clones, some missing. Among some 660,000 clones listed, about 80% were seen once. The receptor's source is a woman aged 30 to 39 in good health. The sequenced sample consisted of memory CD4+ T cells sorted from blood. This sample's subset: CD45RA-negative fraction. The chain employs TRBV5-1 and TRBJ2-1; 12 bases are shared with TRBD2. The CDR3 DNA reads TGCGCCAGCAGCCCCCCGACTAGCGGGAGAGTCGATGAGCAGTTCTTC. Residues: CASSPPTSGRVDEQFF.